The 6 T cell receptor beta chains listed next were all sequenced from one sample in a study of cytomegalovirus exposure and HLA in healthy donors. PCR primers comprised 60 Vbeta and 13 Jbeta primers. Sequenced by immunoSEQ multiplex PCR; TCRdb stores in-frame clones only, minus some. The sample has 90,000 to 120,000 clones, 65% to 80% seen once. Specimen: PBMCs. The receptors were sampled from a middle-aged woman in good health and CMV-seronegative.

This rearrangement joins TRBV6-4 to TRBJ1-5; TRBD1 matches 7 bases. Trimming cost V 3 bases and J 7 bases; bases outside gene matches: 6. Germline-derived CDR1 and CDR2 are MRHNA and SNTAGT. The CDR3 loop spans 14 amino acids. The DNA for the CDR3 is TGTGCCAGCAGTGATGGAAGGGGGCGGCAGCCCCAGCATTTT. Encoded protein: CASSDGRGRQPQHF.

A few counts support this clone. The chain employs TRBV7-9 and TRBJ1-1, with 7 bases matching TRBD1. From germline, CDR1 is SEHNR and CDR2 FQNEAQ (reference sequence). CDR3 length: 15 amino acids. V lost 5 bases to trimming and J lost 11 bases; unmatched junction nucleotides: 17. Here the CDR3 DNA reads TGTGCCAGCAGCCCAAAGACAGGGAGATTTCGGCGTGCTTTCTTT. Protein: CASSPKTGRFRRAFF.

Note on this clone: The sample holds other DNA sequences that translate to the same CDR3. This chain connects TRBV7-2 to TRBJ2-5; a weak D match, TRBD2 (6 bases). Trimming shortened V by 1 base and J by 5 bases, and 8 bases separated the two germline ends. Germline assignment: CDR1 SGHTA and CDR2 FQGNSA. The CDR3 covers 13 residues. The CDR3 DNA reads TGTGCCAGCAGCTTAGTAGCGGAGGAGACCCAGTACTTC. It specifies CASSLVAEETQYF.

Only one count was recorded for this clone. This chain links TRBV21-1 with TRBJ2-7; the DNA was not compared with TRBD2, the D call given in the table. TRBV21-1 is a known pseudogene. The CDR3 sequence is 12 residues long. The CDR3 region is CAGEGGTYEQYF. In DNA form, the CDR3 reads TGTGCCGGGGAGGGCGGAACCTACGAGCAGTACTTC.

The DNA for the CDR3 is TGCGCCAGCAGCCCAGATAGCGGGGTAGGGGTGGGTGAGCAGTTCTTC. Its protein product is CASSPDSGVGVGEQFF. The gene calls are TRBV5-1 and TRBJ2-1, with 8 positions matching TRBD2. CDR1 SGHRS and CDR2 YFSETQ come from the germline V gene. CDR3 size: 16 residues. J lost 9 bases, V lost 4 bases, and 15 bases had no gene match.

The chain uses TRBV4-1 and TRBJ2-3; 9 positions match TRBD2. Germline CDR1 is MGHRA and CDR2 is YSYEKL. CDR3 size: 14 residues. V shed 9 bases, J shed 1 base, and the junction held 5 bases outside the gene matches. The CDR3 spells CASAGGPGTDTQYF. For the CDR3, the DNA is TGCGCCAGTGCGGGGGGGCCGGGCACAGATACGCAGTATTTT.